The 17 T cell receptor beta chains listed next were all sequenced from one sample in a study of blood T cell repertoires in COVID-19. Sequencing used immunoSEQ multiplex PCR; TCRdb keeps in-frame clones, though not all of them. The repertoire holds under 200,000 clones, with roughly 85% as singletons. The sample comprised peripheral blood. The source of these receptors is a woman aged 45-65 years with COVID-19, enrolled during active disease.

This clone was observed a handful of times. The V gene is TRBV5-1, the J gene TRBJ1-1; TRBD1 is a possible D gene (5 bases). V was clipped by 4 bases and J by 0 bases, with 10 bases between them. This CDR3 comprises 14 residues. Germline lookup yields CDR1 SGHRS and CDR2 YFSETQ. The CDR3: CASSPRVMNTEAFF. The CDR3 DNA reads as TGCGCCAGCAGCCCCAGGGTCATGAACACTGAAGCTTTCTTT.

The CDR3 region has the DNA TGTGCCAGCAGCGCCGGGACAGGGGGCGCACACGAGCAGTACTTC. It codes for CASSAGTGGAHEQYF. The V call is TRBV7-2, the J call TRBJ2-7; TRBD1 matches at 12 bases. The V and J ends lost 5 bases and 5 bases, in that order; junction bases with no gene match: 7. Germline V gene data show CDR1 as SGHTA and CDR2 as FQGNSA. The CDR3 is 15 amino acids.

The gene calls are TRBV30 and TRBJ1-2, with TRBD1 as a possible D gene (5 bases). The germline V and J ends were trimmed by 4 bases and 8 bases, with 8 bases remaining between them. CDR1 GTSNPN and CDR2 SVGIG come from the germline V gene (reference sequence). This CDR3 contains 10 residues. The CDR3 DNA is TGTGCCTGGAAGGGGTGGGGCTACACCTTC. Protein: CAWKGWGYTF. The full variable domain, rest sourced from reference TRBV30 and TRBJ1-2, is SQTIHQWPATLVQPVGSPLSLECTVEGTSNPNLYWYRQAAGRGLQLLFYSVGIGQISSEVPQNLSASRPQDRQFILSSKKLLLSDSGFYLCAWKGWGYTFGSGTRLTVV.

The rearrangement uses TRBV15 and TRBJ1-6; 7 nucleotides line up with TRBD1. Germline CDR1 reads LNHNV; CDR2 reads YYDKDF (reference sequence). Germline trimming cut 4 bases from V and 9 bases from J; bases unmatched to any gene: 15. This CDR3 has 17 amino acids. In nucleotides, the CDR3 is TGTGCCACCAGCACCACGAAGGTCGGGACAGTCTCTTCACCCCTCCACTTT. Protein sequence: CATSTTKVGTVSSPLHF.

This chain links TRBV27 with TRBJ2-3; D is unclear. Trimming took off 10 bases at V and 1 base at J, with 18 bases between the two ends. There are 15 residues in the CDR3. CDR1 MNHEY and CDR2 SMNVEV come from the germline V gene (reference sequence). The CDR3 is CATDTVPRGTDTQYF. In DNA, the CDR3 is TGTGCCACCGACACGGTCCCCAGAGGCACAGATACGCAGTATTTT.

The chain is built from TRBV30 and TRBJ1-5; no reliable D call. Trimming took off 0 bases at V and 3 bases at J, with 12 bases between the two ends. The CDR3 contains 15 residues. Per the germline V gene, CDR1 is GTSNPN and CDR2 is SVGIG (reference sequence). The CDR3 nucleotides read TGTGCCTGGAGTGTAAGTAGAGGTCTCAATCAGCCCCAGCATTTT. Translating it yields CAWSVSRGLNQPQHF. The full variable domain, completed using reference TRBV30 and TRBJ1-5, is SQTIHQWPATLVQPVGSPLSLECTVEGTSNPNLYWYRQAAGRGLQLLFYSVGIGQISSEVPQNLSASRPQDRQFILSSKKLLLSDSGFYLCAWSVSRGLNQPQHFGDGTRLSIL.

The chain links TRBV14 to TRBJ1-1; maybe TRBD1 (5 bases). With 3 bases removed from V and 3 bases from J, the gap between germline ends came to 14 bases. The CDR3 has 15 residues. Germline V gives CDR1 SGHDN, CDR2 FVKESK. The CDR3 DNA sequence: TGTGCCAGCAGCCATAGCGGGGGACGCTACACTGAAGCTTTCTTT. Its protein product is CASSHSGGRYTEAFF.

This clone has just one count. This chain uses TRBV7-9 with TRBJ2-5; 7 nucleotides match TRBD1. V lost 6 bases to trimming and J lost 2 bases; unmatched junction nucleotides: 12. CDR3 size: 16 residues. The germline V gene has CDR1 SEHNR and CDR2 FQNEAQ (reference sequence). CDR3 DNA: TGTGCCAGCAGTCCCGACAGGGTGAGCACACAAGAGACCCAGTACTTC. This translates into CASSPDRVSTQETQYF.

The chain employs TRBV5-6 and TRBJ2-1, with 8 bases identical to TRBD1. The CDR3 is 15 residues long. Germline CDR1 reads SGHDT; CDR2 reads YYEEEE. Unmatched junction bases numbered 2, after V lost 2 bases and J lost 1 base. CDR3 sequence reads: CASSFRQGSYNEQFF. The DNA of the CDR3 is TGTGCCAGCAGCTTCAGACAGGGGTCCTACAATGAGCAGTTCTTC. Drawing the rest from reference TRBV5-6 and TRBJ2-1, the complete variable domain is DAGVTQSPTHLIKTRGQQVTLRCSPKSGHDTVSWYQQALGQGPQFIFQYYEEEERQRGNFPDRFSGHQFPNYSSELNVNALLLGDSALYLCASSFRQGSYNEQFFGPGTRLTVL.

Of note for this clone: Other DNA sequences in this sample translate to the same CDR3. The chain has TRBV12-3 or TRBV12-4 and TRBJ1-1; D uncertain. The V and J ends lost 2 bases and 6 bases respectively, with 7 bases between them. The CDR3 covers 12 residues. This CDR3 reads CASSLRRAEAFF. CDR3 DNA: TGTGCCAGCAGTTTACGGCGGGCTGAAGCTTTCTTT.

The V call is TRBV28, the J call TRBJ2-6; TRBD1 matches 7 bases. V trimming: 6 bases; J trimming: 0 bases; junction bases outside the gene matches: 17. Germline V CDR1 and CDR2: MDHEN, SYDVKM. The CDR3 is 20 residues long. CDR3 in DNA: TGTGCCAGCAGACACTGGACAGGCCTGACCCTGCTCTCTGGGGCCAACGTCCTGACTTTC. This sequence encodes CASRHWTGLTLLSGANVLTF.

V usage is TRBV25-1 and J usage is TRBJ2-7; a possible D gene is TRBD1 (6 bases). The length of the CDR3 is 13 residues. The germline CDR1 and CDR2 sequences are MGHDK and SYGVNS. Trimming removed 2 bases at V and 2 bases at J, with 7 bases between. The CDR3 region has the DNA TGTGCCAGCAGTGAAGGACAGACCTACGAGCAGTACTTC. Translation gives CASSEGQTYEQYF.

The J gene is TRBJ1-1, the V gene TRBV19, with D maybe TRBD1 (6 bases). V lost 5 bases and J 6 bases, leaving 16 bases between the germline ends. This CDR3 has 14 amino acids. The V gene's germline CDR1 is LNHDA and CDR2 SQIVND (reference sequence). The DNA of the CDR3 is TGTGCCAGTAGTGTGGACAGTGCTTTGTCTGAAGCTTTCTTT. It is translated as CASSVDSALSEAFF.

The chain couples TRBV3-1 (or the pseudogene TRBV3-2) to TRBJ2-2; weak D call: TRBD1 (6 bases). The germline V gene has CDR1 LGHDT and CDR2 YNNKEL (reference sequence). There are 15 residues in the CDR3. The V end lost 1 base, the J end lost 1 base, and 7 bases lay between the germline ends. DNA of the CDR3: TGTGCCAGCAGCCAAGGAGGGGGGAACACCGGGGAGCTGTTTTTT. Translation: CASSQGGGNTGELFF.

In this sample, this clone turned up a few times. The chain carries TRBV9 and TRBJ2-3, with a tentative D call TRBD1 (5 bases). The V gene lost 4 bases and the J gene lost 2 bases, with 8 bases spanning the gap. Germline V gives CDR1 SGDLS, CDR2 YYNGEE. This CDR3 has 13 residues. The CDR3 bases are TGTGCCAGCAGCAGACAGCCCACAGATACGCAGTATTTT. Amino acids: CASSRQPTDTQYF.

A few counts support this clone. Here the CDR3 reads CASSQRQGAEYEQYF. CDR3 DNA sequence: TGTGCCAGCAGCCAGAGACAGGGGGCTGAGTACGAGCAGTACTTC. V and J are TRBV11-2 and TRBJ2-7; 10 bases match TRBD1. The CDR3 is 15 amino acids. Germline-derived CDR1 and CDR2 are SGHAT and FQNNGV. V lost 5 bases and J lost 4; bases outside the gene matches: 8.

V and J are TRBV6-5 and TRBJ1-5; D unclear. The V gene lost 2 bases and the J gene lost 3 bases, with 8 bases spanning the gap. The CDR3 length is 14 residues. Germline-derived CDR1 and CDR2 are MNHEY and SVGAGI. In DNA form, the CDR3 reads TGTGCCAGCAGTTACCCAGAAGACAATCAGCCCCAGCATTTT. It specifies CASSYPEDNQPQHF.